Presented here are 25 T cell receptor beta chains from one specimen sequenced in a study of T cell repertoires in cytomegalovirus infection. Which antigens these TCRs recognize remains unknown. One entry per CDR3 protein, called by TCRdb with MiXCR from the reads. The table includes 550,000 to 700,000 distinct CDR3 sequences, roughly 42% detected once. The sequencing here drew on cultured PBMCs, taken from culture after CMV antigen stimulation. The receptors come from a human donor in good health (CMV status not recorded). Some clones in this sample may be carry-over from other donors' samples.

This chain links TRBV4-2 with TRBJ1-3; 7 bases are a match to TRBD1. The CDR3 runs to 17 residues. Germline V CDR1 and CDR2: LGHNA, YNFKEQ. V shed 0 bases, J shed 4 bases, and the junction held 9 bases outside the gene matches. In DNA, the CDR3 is TGTGCCAGCAGCCAAGATCCCTTAACGACAGGGGGAAACACCATATATTTT. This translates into CASSQDPLTTGGNTIYF.

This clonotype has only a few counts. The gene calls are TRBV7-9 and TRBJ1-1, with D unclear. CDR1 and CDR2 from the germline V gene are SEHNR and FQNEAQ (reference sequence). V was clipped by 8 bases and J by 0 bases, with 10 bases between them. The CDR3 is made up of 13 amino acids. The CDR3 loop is CASGNPLNTEAFF. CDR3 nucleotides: TGTGCCAGCGGAAATCCCCTGAACACTGAAGCTTTCTTT. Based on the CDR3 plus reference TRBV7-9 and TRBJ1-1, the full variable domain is DTGVSQNPRHKITKRGQNVTFRCDPISEHNRLYWYRQTLGQGPEFLTYFQNEAQLEKSRLLSDRFSAERPKGSFSTLEIQRTEQGDSAMYLCASGNPLNTEAFFGQGTRLTVV.

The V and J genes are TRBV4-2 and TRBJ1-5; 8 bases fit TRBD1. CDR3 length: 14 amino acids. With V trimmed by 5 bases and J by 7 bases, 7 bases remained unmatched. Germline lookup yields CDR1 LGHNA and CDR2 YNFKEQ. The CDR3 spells CASSSTQGAQPQHF. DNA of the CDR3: TGTGCCAGCAGCTCGACGCAGGGGGCCCAGCCCCAGCATTTT.

For the CDR3, the DNA is TGTGCCAGCAGTGAACCTGGGTATGGCTACACCTTC. Translating it yields CASSEPGYGYTF. V usage is TRBV2 and J usage is TRBJ1-2, with D unresolved. The germline V gene encodes CDR1 SNHLY and CDR2 FYNNEI. The CDR3 extends over 12 amino acids. V was clipped by 2 bases and J by 5 bases, with 6 bases between them.

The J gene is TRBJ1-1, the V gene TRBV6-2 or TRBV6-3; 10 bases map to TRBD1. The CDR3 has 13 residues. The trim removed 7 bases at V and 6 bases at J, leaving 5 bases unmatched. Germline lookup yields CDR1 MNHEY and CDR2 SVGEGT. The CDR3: CASMGQGSAEAFF. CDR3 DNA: TGTGCCAGCATGGGACAGGGGTCAGCTGAAGCTTTCTTT.

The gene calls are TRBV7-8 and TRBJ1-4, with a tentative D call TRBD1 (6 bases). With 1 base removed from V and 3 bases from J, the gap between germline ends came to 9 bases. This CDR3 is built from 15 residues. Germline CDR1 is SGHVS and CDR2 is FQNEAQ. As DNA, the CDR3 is TGTGCCAGCAGCTTAGGCAGGGGCCCTAATGAAAAACTGTTTTTT. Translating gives CASSLGRGPNEKLFF. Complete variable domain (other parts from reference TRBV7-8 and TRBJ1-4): GAGVSQSPRYKVAKRGQDVALRCDPISGHVSLFWYQQALGQGPEFLTYFQNEAQLDKSGLPSDRFFAERPEGSVSTLKIQRTQQEDSAVYLCASSLGRGPNEKLFFGSGTQLSVL.

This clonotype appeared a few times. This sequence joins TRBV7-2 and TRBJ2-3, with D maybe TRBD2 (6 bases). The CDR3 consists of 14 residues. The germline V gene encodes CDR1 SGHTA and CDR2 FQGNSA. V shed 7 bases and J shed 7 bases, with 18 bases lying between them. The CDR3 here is CASTEGGADNTQYF. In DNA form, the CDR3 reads TGTGCCAGCACGGAGGGCGGGGCCGACAATACGCAGTATTTT.

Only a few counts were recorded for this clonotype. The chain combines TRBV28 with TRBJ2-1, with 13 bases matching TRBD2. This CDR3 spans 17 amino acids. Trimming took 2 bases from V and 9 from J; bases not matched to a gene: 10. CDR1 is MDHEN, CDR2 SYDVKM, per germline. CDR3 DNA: TGTGCCAGCAGTTTACCGCCTGGGACTAGCGGGGTCTCTGAGCAGTTCTTC. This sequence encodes CASSLPPGTSGVSEQFF.

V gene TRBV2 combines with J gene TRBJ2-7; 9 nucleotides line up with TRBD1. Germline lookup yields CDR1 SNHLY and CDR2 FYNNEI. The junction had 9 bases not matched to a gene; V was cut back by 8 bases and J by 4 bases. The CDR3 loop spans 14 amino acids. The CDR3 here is CASGRDRDSYEQYF. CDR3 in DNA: TGTGCCAGCGGCCGGGACAGGGATTCATACGAGCAGTACTTC. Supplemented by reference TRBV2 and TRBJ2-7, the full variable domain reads EPEVTQTPSHQVTQMGQEVILRCVPISNHLYFYWYRQILGQKVEFLVSFYNNEISEKSEIFDDQFSVERPDGSNFTLKIRSTKLEDSAMYFCASGRDRDSYEQYFGPGTRLTVT.

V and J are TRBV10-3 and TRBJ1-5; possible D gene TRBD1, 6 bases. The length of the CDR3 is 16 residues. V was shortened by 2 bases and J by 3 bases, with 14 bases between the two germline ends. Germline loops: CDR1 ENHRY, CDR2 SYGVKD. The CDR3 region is CAISETTGLLNQPQHF. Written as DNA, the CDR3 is TGTGCCATCAGTGAGACGACAGGACTACTCAATCAGCCCCAGCATTTT.

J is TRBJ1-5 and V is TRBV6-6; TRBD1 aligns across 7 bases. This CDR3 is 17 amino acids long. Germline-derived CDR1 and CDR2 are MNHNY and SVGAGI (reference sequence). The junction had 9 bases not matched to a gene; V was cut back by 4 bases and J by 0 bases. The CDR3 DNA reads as TGTGCCAGCAGTTCACAGGGGACCCGCATTAGCAATCAGCCCCAGCATTTT. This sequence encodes CASSSQGTRISNQPQHF.

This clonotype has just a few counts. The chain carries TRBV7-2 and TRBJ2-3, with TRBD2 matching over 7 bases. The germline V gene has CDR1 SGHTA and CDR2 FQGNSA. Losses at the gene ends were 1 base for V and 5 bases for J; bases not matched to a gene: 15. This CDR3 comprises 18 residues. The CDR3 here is CASSLGAAGVLPEDTQYF. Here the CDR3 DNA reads TGTGCCAGCAGCTTAGGAGCTGCGGGGGTCCTACCAGAAGATACGCAGTATTTT. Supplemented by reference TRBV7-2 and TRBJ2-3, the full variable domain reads GAGVSQSPSNKVTEKGKDVELRCDPISGHTALYWYRQSLGQGLEFLIYFQGNSAPDKSGLPSDRFSAERTGGSVSTLTIQRTQQEDSAVYLCASSLGAAGVLPEDTQYFGPGTRLTVL.

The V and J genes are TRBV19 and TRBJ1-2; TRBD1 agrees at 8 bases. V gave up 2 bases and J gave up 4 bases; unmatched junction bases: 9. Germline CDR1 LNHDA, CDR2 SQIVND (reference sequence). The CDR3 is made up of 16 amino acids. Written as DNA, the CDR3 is TGTGCCAGTAGTATAACCGGACAGGGATTTATCTATGGCTACACCTTC. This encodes CASSITGQGFIYGYTF.

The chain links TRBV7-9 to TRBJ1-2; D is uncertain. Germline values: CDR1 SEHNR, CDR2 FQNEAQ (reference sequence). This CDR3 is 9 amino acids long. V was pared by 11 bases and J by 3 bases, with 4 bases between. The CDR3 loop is CAGDYGYTF. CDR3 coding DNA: TGTGCCGGCGACTATGGCTACACCTTC.

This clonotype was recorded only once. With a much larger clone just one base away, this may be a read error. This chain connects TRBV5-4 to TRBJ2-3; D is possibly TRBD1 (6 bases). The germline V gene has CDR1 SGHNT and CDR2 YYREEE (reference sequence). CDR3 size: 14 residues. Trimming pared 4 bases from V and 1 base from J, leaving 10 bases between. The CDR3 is CASSHRTGTDTQYF. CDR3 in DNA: TGTGCCAGCAGCCATAGGACAGGCACAGATACGCAGTATTTT.

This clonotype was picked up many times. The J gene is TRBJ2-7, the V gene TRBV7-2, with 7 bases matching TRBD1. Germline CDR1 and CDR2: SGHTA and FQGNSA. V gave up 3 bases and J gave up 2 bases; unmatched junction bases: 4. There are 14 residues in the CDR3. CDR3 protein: CASSFRDRPYEQYF. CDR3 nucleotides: TGTGCCAGCAGCTTCCGGGACAGACCCTACGAGCAGTACTTC. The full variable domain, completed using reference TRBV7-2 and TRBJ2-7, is GAGVSQSPSNKVTEKGKDVELRCDPISGHTALYWYRQSLGQGLEFLIYFQGNSAPDKSGLPSDRFSAERTGGSVSTLTIQRTQQEDSAVYLCASSFRDRPYEQYFGPGTRLTVT.

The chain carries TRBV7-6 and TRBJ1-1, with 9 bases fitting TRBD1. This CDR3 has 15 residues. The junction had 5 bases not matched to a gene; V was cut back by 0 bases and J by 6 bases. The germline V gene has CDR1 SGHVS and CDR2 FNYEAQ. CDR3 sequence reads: CASSLAIGQGSEAFF. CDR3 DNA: TGTGCCAGCAGCTTAGCGATCGGACAGGGGTCTGAAGCTTTCTTT.

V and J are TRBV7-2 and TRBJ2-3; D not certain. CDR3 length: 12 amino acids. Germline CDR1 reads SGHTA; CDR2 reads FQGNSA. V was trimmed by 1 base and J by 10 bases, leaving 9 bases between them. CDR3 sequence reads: CASSLEAPPQYF. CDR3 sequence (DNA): TGTGCCAGCAGCTTAGAGGCCCCCCCGCAGTATTTT.

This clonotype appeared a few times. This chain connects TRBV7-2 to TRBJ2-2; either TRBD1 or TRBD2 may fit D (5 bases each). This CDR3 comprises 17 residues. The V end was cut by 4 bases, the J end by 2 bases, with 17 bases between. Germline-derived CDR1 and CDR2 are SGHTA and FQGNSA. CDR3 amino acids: CASSSRGIRDNTGELFF. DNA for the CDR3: TGTGCCAGCAGCTCCCGGGGCATCAGAGATAACACCGGGGAGCTGTTTTTT.

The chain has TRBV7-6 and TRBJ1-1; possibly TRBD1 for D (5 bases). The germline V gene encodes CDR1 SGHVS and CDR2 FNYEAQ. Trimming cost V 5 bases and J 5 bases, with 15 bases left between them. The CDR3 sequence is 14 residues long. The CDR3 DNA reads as TGTGCCAGCAGCACGCCGGGGGGGAGGACTGAAGCTTTCTTT. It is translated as CASSTPGGRTEAFF.

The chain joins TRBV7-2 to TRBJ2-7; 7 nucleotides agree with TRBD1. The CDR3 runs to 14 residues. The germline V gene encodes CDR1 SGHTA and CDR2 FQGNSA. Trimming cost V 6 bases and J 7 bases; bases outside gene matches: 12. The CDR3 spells CASSSGTAVGEQYF. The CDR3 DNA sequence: TGTGCCAGCAGTTCTGGGACAGCTGTCGGGGAGCAGTACTTC.

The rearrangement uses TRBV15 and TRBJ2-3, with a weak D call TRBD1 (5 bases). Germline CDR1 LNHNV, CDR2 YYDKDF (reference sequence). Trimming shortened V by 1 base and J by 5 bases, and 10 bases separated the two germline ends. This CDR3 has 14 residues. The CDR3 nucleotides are TGTGCCACCAGCAGAGGGGCAGGGCAAGATACGCAGTATTTT. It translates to CATSRGAGQDTQYF. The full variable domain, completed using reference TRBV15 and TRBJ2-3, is DAMVIQNPRYQVTQFGKPVTLSCSQTLNHNVMYWYQQKSSQAPKLLFHYYDKDFNNEADTPDNFQSRRPNTSFCFLDIRSPGLGDTAMYLCATSRGAGQDTQYFGPGTRLTVL.

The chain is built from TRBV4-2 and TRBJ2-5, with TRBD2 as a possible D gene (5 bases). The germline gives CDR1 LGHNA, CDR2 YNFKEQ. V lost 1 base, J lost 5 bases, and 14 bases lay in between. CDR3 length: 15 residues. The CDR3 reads CASSQAAGYGETQYF. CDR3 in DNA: TGTGCCAGCAGCCAAGCCGCGGGCTACGGGGAGACCCAGTACTTC.

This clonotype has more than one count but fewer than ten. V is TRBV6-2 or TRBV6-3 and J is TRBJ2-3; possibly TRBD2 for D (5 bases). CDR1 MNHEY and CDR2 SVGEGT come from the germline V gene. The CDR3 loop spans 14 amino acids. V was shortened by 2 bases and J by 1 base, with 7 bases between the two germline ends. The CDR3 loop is CASSYGLGTDTQYF. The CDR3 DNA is TGTGCCAGCAGTTACGGACTGGGCACAGATACGCAGTATTTT.

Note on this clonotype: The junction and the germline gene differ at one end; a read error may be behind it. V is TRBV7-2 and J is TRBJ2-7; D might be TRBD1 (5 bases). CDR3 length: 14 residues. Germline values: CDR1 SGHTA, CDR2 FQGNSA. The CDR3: CVSRADRYSYEQYF. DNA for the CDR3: TGTGTCAGCAGAGCCGACAGATACAGCTACGAGCAGTACTTC.